Below, 22 T cell receptor beta chains from the same sample are listed, as sequenced in a study of molecular identifiers for immune sequencing clone quantification. Each CDR3 protein gets one entry after TCRdb re-called the PCR reads with MiXCR. The table records 300,000 to 400,000 distinct CDR3 sequences, roughly 23% of them present only once. The sample comprised naive CD8+ T cells from blood, with Jurkat cell RNA spiked in. Subset defined: FACS-sorted CD8+CD4-CCR7+CD45RA+ naive T cells. All receptors come from a human donor in good health. Some libraries in this study had Jurkat cell RNA spiked in.

Concerning this clonotype itself: It may be a read error: a sequence one base away is much more abundant. The chain combines TRBV7-6 with TRBJ2-2; no reliable D call. This CDR3 is 15 amino acids long. V was trimmed by 7 bases and J by 4 bases, leaving 16 bases between them. Germline CDR1 SGHVS, CDR2 FNYEAQ. This CDR3 is CASNTRYVSTGELFF. In DNA form, the CDR3 reads TGTGCCAGCAACACCCGATACGTGAGCACCGGGGAGCTGTTTTTT.

This clonotype has a count of ten or more. This chain uses TRBV27 with TRBJ2-7; 7 bases agree with TRBD1. CDR1 MNHEY and CDR2 SMNVEV come from the germline V gene (reference sequence). The CDR3 is made up of 13 amino acids. The ends lost 2 bases at V and 2 bases at J; junction bases unmatched: 0. The CDR3 nucleotides are TGTGCCAGCAGTTTACAGGGGGCCTACGAGCAGTACTTC. Amino acid sequence: CASSLQGAYEQYF.

This clonotype was seen many times. The genes are TRBV29-1 and TRBJ2-2; no reliable D call. Trimming shortened V by 7 bases and J by 3 bases, and 9 bases separated the two germline ends. The CDR3 contains 12 residues. The germline gives CDR1 SQVTM, CDR2 ANQGSEA. CDR3 protein: CSAISYTGELFF. Here the CDR3 DNA reads TGCAGCGCCATAAGTTACACCGGGGAGCTGTTTTTT.

In this sample, this clonotype turned up many times. V gene TRBV29-1 combines with J gene TRBJ1-2; no clear D. Per the germline V gene, CDR1 is SQVTM and CDR2 is ANQGSEA. Trimming shortened V by 0 bases and J by 4 bases, and 6 bases separated the two germline ends. The CDR3 contains 12 residues. The CDR3: CSVEEDAYGYTF. CDR3 nucleotides: TGCAGCGTTGAAGAGGACGCCTATGGCTACACCTTC.

In this sample, this clonotype turned up many times. The chain uses TRBV4-3 and TRBJ1-1; unclear D gene. Per germline, CDR1 LGHNA and CDR2 YSLEER. There are 18 residues in the CDR3. V was clipped by 4 bases and J by 0 bases, with 21 bases between them. The CDR3 is CASSPAGGPTMVNTEAFF. In DNA, the CDR3 is TGCGCCAGCAGCCCCGCCGGCGGTCCCACGATGGTGAACACTGAAGCTTTCTTT.

A remark on this clonotype: This may come from a read error, since a much larger clone is one base off. The gene calls are TRBV12-3 or TRBV12-4 and TRBJ1-1; D not resolved. Between the trimmed V and J ends, which lost 7 bases and 3 bases, there was a span of 9 bases. There are 12 residues in the CDR3. CDR3 DNA: TGTGCCAGCAAAGATCGCGACACTGAAGCTTTCTTT. Translation gives CASKDRDTEAFF.

This clonotype turned up a few times. The V gene is TRBV7-2, the J gene TRBJ2-3; D gene unclear. There are 17 residues in the CDR3. V lost 6 bases and J 2 bases, leaving 21 bases between the germline ends. Germline-derived CDR1 and CDR2 are SGHTA and FQGNSA. DNA of the CDR3: TGTGCCAGCAGTCTCGAAGGGCCAGGATACGCCACAGATACGCAGTATTTT. Its protein product is CASSLEGPGYATDTQYF.

This clonotype was counted many times. This sequence joins TRBV5-1 and TRBJ2-7, with D possibly being TRBD2 (6 bases). This CDR3 has 13 residues. Germline V CDR1 and CDR2: SGHRS, YFSETQ. Between the trimmed V and J ends, which lost 1 base and 5 bases, there was a span of 10 bases. The CDR3 sequence is CASSLSRGNEQYF. The CDR3 DNA reads as TGCGCCAGCAGCTTGAGCCGGGGGAACGAGCAGTACTTC. Variable domain in full (rest from reference TRBV5-1 and TRBJ2-7): KAGVTQTPRYLIKTRGQQVTLSCSPISGHRSVSWYQQTPGQGLQFLFEYFSETQRNKGNFPGRFSGRQFSNSRSEMNVSTLELGDSALYLCASSLSRGNEQYFGPGTRLTVT.

At least ten counts were recorded for this clonotype. This chain links TRBV7-9 with TRBJ2-7; perhaps D is TRBD1 or TRBD2 (5 bases each). Trimming removed 2 bases from V and 5 bases from J, with 13 bases in between. The CDR3 covers 14 residues. Looked up from germline, CDR1 is SEHNR and CDR2 is FQNEAQ (reference sequence). The CDR3 DNA follows: TGTGCCAGCAGCTTATATAACGTGGGGGACGAGCAGTACTTC. Translated, it gives CASSLYNVGDEQYF.

This clonotype appeared a few times. In DNA form, the CDR3 reads TGTGCCAGTAGTATAGCCAGTTTCAACTATGGCTACACCTTC. This sequence encodes CASSIASFNYGYTF. The J gene is TRBJ1-2, the V gene TRBV19; D remains unclear. Trimming left V 1 base short and J 2 bases short, with 8 bases between. The germline CDR1 and CDR2 sequences are LNHDA and SQIVND (reference sequence). This CDR3 is built from 14 residues.

This clonotype was observed a few times. This chain joins TRBV7-9 and TRBJ2-7; tentatively, D is TRBD1 or TRBD2 (5 bases each). Looked up from germline, CDR1 is SEHNR and CDR2 is FQNEAQ (reference sequence). With 1 base removed from V and 5 bases from J, the gap between germline ends came to 15 bases. The CDR3 is 15 amino acids. The CDR3 nucleotides read TGTGCCAGCAGCTTAGGAGCGGCTGGGACGAACGAGCAGTACTTC. Translation gives CASSLGAAGTNEQYF. The entire variable domain, with the rest obtained from reference TRBV7-9 and TRBJ2-7, is as follows: DTGVSQNPRHKITKRGQNVTFRCDPISEHNRLYWYRQTLGQGPEFLTYFQNEAQLEKSRLLSDRFSAERPKGSFSTLEIQRTEQGDSAMYLCASSLGAAGTNEQYFGPGTRLTVT.

This clonotype was seen at least ten times. The genes are TRBV7-9 and TRBJ1-1; no clear D gene. Germline V gives CDR1 SEHNR, CDR2 FQNEAQ (reference sequence). The V gene lost 2 bases and the J gene lost 1 base, with 11 bases spanning the gap. The CDR3 is 15 amino acids. CDR3 in DNA: TGTGCCAGCAGCTTAATGTCGGTCACGAACACTGAAGCTTTCTTT. It translates to CASSLMSVTNTEAFF.

In regard to this clonotype: Compared with germline, one end of the junction differs, possibly owing to a read error. This chain links TRBV6-2 or TRBV6-3 with TRBJ2-6; perhaps TRBD1 as D (6 bases). CDR1 and CDR2 (germline): MNHEY, SVGEGT. The CDR3 is 17 amino acids. The CDR3 DNA reads as TGTGCCAGTAGTCACCCCGGGACACTCTCCGGGGCCAACGTCCTGTCTTTC. This gives the protein CASSHPGTLSGANVLSF.

This clonotype came up a few times. The rearrangement joins TRBV6-2 or TRBV6-3 to TRBJ2-1; 7 bases fit TRBD2. CDR3 size: 16 residues. The trim removed 0 bases at V and 4 bases at J, leaving 6 bases unmatched. Looked up from germline, CDR1 is MNHEY and CDR2 is SVGEGT. CDR3 amino acids: CASSYSVVAGYNEQFF. The CDR3 nucleotides are TGTGCCAGCAGTTACTCCGTGGTAGCGGGTTACAATGAGCAGTTCTTC.

This clonotype was seen repeatedly, ten times or more. V and J are TRBV3-1 and TRBJ2-4, with D unclear. This CDR3 region has 13 residues. In germline, CDR1 is LGHDT, CDR2 YNNKEL (reference sequence). Trimming shortened V by 0 bases and J by 7 bases, and 7 bases separated the two germline ends. The CDR3, as DNA: TGTGCCAGCAGCCAAGATTTGGGGAACATTCAGTACTTC. The encoded protein is CASSQDLGNIQYF.

The chain is built from TRBV4-3 and TRBJ2-1; 8 positions agree with TRBD2. Germline V gives CDR1 LGHNA, CDR2 YSLEER. The CDR3 has 17 residues. Unmatched junction bases numbered 4, after V lost 0 bases and J lost 0 bases. The CDR3 loop is CASSQDQSGSSYNEQFF. CDR3 DNA sequence: TGCGCCAGCAGCCAAGATCAGAGCGGGAGCTCCTACAATGAGCAGTTCTTC.

This clonotype was seen a few times. The rearrangement links TRBV7-9 to TRBJ2-7, with TRBD1 matching over 9 bases. Germline V gene lookup returns CDR1 SEHNR and CDR2 FQNEAQ (reference sequence). J gave up 4 bases and V 8 bases, and 9 bases lay outside the gene matches. This CDR3 is 14 amino acids long. The CDR3 spells CASHPGTGRYEQYF. The CDR3 DNA is TGTGCCAGCCACCCCGGGACAGGGAGGTACGAGCAGTACTTC.

V usage is TRBV5-4 and J usage is TRBJ2-5, with 12 bases matching TRBD1. This CDR3 region has 16 residues. J gave up 2 bases and V 4 bases, and 6 bases lay outside the gene matches. CDR1 is SGHNT and CDR2 is YYREEE in the germline V gene (reference sequence). The CDR3, as DNA: TGTGCCAGCAGCCCGTGGGACAGGGGGCTGCAAGAGACCCAGTACTTC. Translated, it gives CASSPWDRGLQETQYF.

This chain joins TRBV5-3 and TRBJ2-1; 9 bases line up with TRBD2. TRBV5-3 is an ORF; its function is uncertain. V lost 8 bases to trimming and J lost 0 bases; unmatched junction nucleotides: 12. The CDR3 contains 17 residues. The CDR3 coding sequence is TGTGCCAGCAGCGGGGGCGGAGCGGGAGGCTCCTACAATGAGCAGTTCTTC. This translates into CASSGGGAGGSYNEQFF.

This clonotype was found a few times. This chain joins TRBV2 and TRBJ2-5; 9 nucleotides line up with TRBD2. The CDR3 spans 16 residues. In germline, CDR1 is SNHLY, CDR2 FYNNEI. V shed 3 bases and J 2 bases; nucleotides not matched to a gene: 7. CDR3 nucleotides: TGTGCCAGCAGTGAGTGGCTAGCGGGGACACAAGAGACCCAGTACTTC. Its protein product is CASSEWLAGTQETQYF. The full variable domain, rest sourced from reference TRBV2 and TRBJ2-5, is EPEVTQTPSHQVTQMGQEVILRCVPISNHLYFYWYRQILGQKVEFLVSFYNNEISEKSEIFDDQFSVERPDGSNFTLKIRSTKLEDSAMYFCASSEWLAGTQETQYFGPGTRLLVL.

In its sample, this clonotype was seen a few times. V and J are TRBV10-3 and TRBJ2-3; TRBD2 matches 7 bases. Germline lookup yields CDR1 ENHRY and CDR2 SYGVKD. V was pared by 8 bases and J by 5 bases, with 10 bases of the junction left unmatched. The CDR3 contains 14 residues. The CDR3 bases are TGTGCCATCGCCCACGGCGGGAGAGGAGATACGCAGTATTTT. Protein product: CAIAHGGRGDTQYF.

The CDR3 DNA is TGTGCCAGCAGTTCCGCCGGGACAAGATATTCACCCCTCCACTTT. Translation gives CASSSAGTRYSPLHF. V gene TRBV6-6 combines with J gene TRBJ1-6, with D possibly TRBD1 on 6 matching bases. The CDR3 has 15 residues. V lost 4 bases to trimming and J lost 8 bases, with 15 bases between them. Germline CDR1 and CDR2: MNHNY and SVGAGI (reference sequence).